This T cell receptor (beta chain) was retrieved from a study of CD8 T cells in ankylosing spondylitis. The TCR beta libraries were generated through quantitative 5'-RACE incorporating molecular barcodes. Using its own MiXCR run on the 5' RACE reads, TCRdb lists one record per CDR3 protein. The sample yields approximately 400,000 distinct CDR3 sequences, roughly 18% seen once. This clonotype was detected only a few times. The target antigen is unknown. General study points: Prior literature has documented some motif variants in synovial fluid and blood from reactive arthritis. There was reportedly significant enrichment of clones that were disease-linked in matched ankylosing spondylitis synovial fluid. Disease-linked clones proved CD8+ and comparatively uncommon in peripheral blood. Seemingly distinctive of ankylosing spondylitis blood was a TCR beta motif formed by eight highly homologous variants.

Sequences were obtained from blood, either unsorted or a sorted T cell fraction (not recorded which). The source is a male donor with ankylosing spondylitis.

The CDR3 DNA reads TGTGCCAGCAGTGCCGGGGCTATTGGCACAGATACGCAGTATTTT. As protein: CASSAGAIGTDTQYF. The J gene is TRBJ2-3, the V gene TRBV2; perhaps D is TRBD1 or TRBD2 (5 bases each). Trimming stripped 4 bases from V and 1 base from J, with 12 bases between. The CDR3 contains 15 residues. Germline V lookup: CDR1 SNHLY, CDR2 FYNNEI.